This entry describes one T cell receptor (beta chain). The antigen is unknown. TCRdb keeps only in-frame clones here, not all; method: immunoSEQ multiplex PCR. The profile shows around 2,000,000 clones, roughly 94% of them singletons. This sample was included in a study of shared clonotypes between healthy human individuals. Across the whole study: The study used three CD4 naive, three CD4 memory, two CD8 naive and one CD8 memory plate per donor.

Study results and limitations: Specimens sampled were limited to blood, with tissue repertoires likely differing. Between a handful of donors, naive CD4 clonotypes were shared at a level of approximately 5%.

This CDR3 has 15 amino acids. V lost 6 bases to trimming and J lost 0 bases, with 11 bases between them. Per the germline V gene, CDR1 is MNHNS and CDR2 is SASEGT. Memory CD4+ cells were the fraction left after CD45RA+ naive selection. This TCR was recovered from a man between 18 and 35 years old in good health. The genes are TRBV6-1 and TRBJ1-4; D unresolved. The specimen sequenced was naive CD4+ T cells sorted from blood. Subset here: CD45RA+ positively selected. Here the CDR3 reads CASSPKTATNEKLFF. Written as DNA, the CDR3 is TGTGCCAGCAGCCCCAAGACTGCAACTAATGAAAAACTGTTTTTT.